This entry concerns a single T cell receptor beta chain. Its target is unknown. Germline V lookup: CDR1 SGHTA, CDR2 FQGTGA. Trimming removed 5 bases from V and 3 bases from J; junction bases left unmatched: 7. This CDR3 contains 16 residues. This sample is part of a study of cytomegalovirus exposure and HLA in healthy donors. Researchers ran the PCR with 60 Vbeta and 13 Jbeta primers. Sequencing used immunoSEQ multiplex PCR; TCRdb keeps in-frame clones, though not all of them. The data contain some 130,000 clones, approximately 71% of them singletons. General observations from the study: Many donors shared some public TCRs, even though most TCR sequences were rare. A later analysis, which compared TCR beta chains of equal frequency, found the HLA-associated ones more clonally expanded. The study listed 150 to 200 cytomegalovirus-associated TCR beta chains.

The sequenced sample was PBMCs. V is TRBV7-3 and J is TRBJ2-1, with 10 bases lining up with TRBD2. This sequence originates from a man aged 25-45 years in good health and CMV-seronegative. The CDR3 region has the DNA TGTGCCAGCAGCGAACAACGACTAGCGGGCTACAATGAGCAGTTCTTC. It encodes CASSEQRLAGYNEQFF.